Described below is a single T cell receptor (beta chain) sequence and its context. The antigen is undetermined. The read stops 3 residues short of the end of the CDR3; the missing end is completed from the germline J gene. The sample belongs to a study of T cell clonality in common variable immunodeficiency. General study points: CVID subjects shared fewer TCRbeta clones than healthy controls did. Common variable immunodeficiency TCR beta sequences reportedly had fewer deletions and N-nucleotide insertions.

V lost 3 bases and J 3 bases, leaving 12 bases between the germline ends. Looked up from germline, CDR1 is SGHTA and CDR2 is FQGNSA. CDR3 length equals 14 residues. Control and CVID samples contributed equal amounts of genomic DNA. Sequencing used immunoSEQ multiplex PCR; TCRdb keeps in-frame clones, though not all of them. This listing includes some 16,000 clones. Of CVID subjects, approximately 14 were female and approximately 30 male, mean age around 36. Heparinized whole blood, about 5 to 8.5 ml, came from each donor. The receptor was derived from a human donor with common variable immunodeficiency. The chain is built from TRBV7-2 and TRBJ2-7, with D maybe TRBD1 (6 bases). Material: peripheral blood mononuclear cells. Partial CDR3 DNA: TGTGCCAGCAGCTTCTACAGGGAGAACTACGAG. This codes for CASSFYRENYE. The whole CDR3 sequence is CASSFYRENYEQYF. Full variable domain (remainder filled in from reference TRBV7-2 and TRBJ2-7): GAGVSQSPSNKVTEKGKDVELRCDPISGHTALYWYRQSLGQGLEFLIYFQGNSAPDKSGLPSDRFSAERTGGSVSTLTIQRTQQEDSAVYLCASSFYRENYEQYFGPGTRLTVT.